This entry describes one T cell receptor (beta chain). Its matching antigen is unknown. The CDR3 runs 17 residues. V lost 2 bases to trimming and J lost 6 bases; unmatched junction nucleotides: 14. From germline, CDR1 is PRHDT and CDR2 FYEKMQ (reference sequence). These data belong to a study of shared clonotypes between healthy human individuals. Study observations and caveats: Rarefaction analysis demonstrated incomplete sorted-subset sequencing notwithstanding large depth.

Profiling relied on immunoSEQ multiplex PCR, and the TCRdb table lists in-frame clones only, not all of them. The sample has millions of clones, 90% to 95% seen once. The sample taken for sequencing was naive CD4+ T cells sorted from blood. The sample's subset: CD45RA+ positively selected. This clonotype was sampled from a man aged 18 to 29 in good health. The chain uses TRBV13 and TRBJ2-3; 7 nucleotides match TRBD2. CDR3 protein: CASSLSTMWEGPDTQYF. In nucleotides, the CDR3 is TGTGCCAGCAGCTTATCTACGATGTGGGAGGGCCCGGATACGCAGTATTTT.